A single sample gave rise to the 27 T cell receptor beta chains below, sequenced in a study of cytomegalovirus exposure and HLA in healthy donors. This PCR relied on a set of 60 Vbeta primers and 13 Jbeta primers. TCRdb's copy holds only in-frame clones and misses some; the assay was immunoSEQ multiplex PCR. The table shows roughly 180,000 clones, with approximately 80% occurring only once. The sample taken for sequencing was PBMCs. The receptors stem from a woman aged 25-40 years in good health and CMV-seropositive.

This clone has a single count. J is TRBJ2-7 and V is TRBV11-2; a weak D match, TRBD1 (6 bases). Trimming took off 3 bases at V and 2 bases at J, with 17 bases between the two ends. The CDR3 sequence is 16 residues long. Looked up from germline, CDR1 is SGHAT and CDR2 is FQNNGV. The CDR3 region has the DNA TGTGCCAGCAGCTTTCCGATTGGACAGCACACCTACGAGCAGTACTTC. Translated: CASSFPIGQHTYEQYF.

The chain recombines TRBV6-5 with TRBJ1-5, with a possible D match to TRBD1 (5 bases). Germline V gene data show CDR1 as MNHEY and CDR2 as SVGAGI. This CDR3 is 15 amino acids long. V lost 5 bases to trimming and J lost 3 bases, with 14 bases between them. The CDR3 reads CASSPMGLNNQPQHF. The CDR3 DNA sequence: TGTGCCAGCAGTCCGATGGGACTAAACAATCAGCCCCAGCATTTT.

The chain employs TRBV28 and TRBJ2-7; TRBD1 aligns across 7 bases. J gave up 6 bases and V 5 bases, and 16 bases lay outside the gene matches. CDR3 length: 16 residues. CDR1 is MDHEN, CDR2 SYDVKM, per germline. The CDR3 sequence: CASSPLQGTLALEQYF. CDR3 in DNA: TGTGCCAGCAGTCCATTACAGGGGACCCTAGCCCTCGAGCAGTACTTC. Supplemented by reference TRBV28 and TRBJ2-7, the full variable domain reads DVKVTQSSRYLVKRTGEKVFLECVQDMDHENMFWYRQDPGLGLRLIYFSYDVKMKEKGDIPEGYSVSREKKERFSLILESASTNQTSMYLCASSPLQGTLALEQYFGPGTRLTVT.

This clone appeared a few times. The CDR3 loop reads CASSTQTGLGAFF. In DNA, the CDR3 is TGTGCCAGCAGTACTCAGACAGGGCTTGGGGCTTTCTTT. This chain connects TRBV6-6 to TRBJ1-1; 7 nucleotides match TRBD1. Germline-derived CDR1 and CDR2 are MNHNY and SVGAGI (reference sequence). Trimming cost V 5 bases and J 11 bases; bases outside gene matches: 11. This CDR3 spans 13 amino acids.

The rearrangement links TRBV4-2 to TRBJ2-7; perhaps TRBD1 as D (6 bases). V lost 1 base and J 2 bases, leaving 12 bases between the germline ends. Per the germline V gene, CDR1 is LGHNA and CDR2 is YNFKEQ. The CDR3 consists of 15 residues. CDR3 nucleotides: TGTGCCAGCAGCCAAGTGACAGGCGAGCCCTACGAGCAGTACTTC. Its protein is CASSQVTGEPYEQYF.

J is TRBJ2-5 and V is TRBV10-3; D perhaps matches TRBD1 (5 bases). The CDR3 extends over 12 amino acids. V was trimmed by 10 bases and J by 2 bases, leaving 11 bases between them. Germline loops: CDR1 ENHRY, CDR2 SYGVKD. CDR3 DNA: TGTGCCACCTCAGGGCCGCAAGAGACCCAGTACTTC. The encoded protein is CATSGPQETQYF.

The table lists this clone with a few counts. The gene calls are TRBV6-1 and TRBJ2-3, with 7 bases matching TRBD2. V dropped 3 bases and J dropped 1; count of bases not matched to a gene: 10. The V gene's germline CDR1 is MNHNS and CDR2 SASEGT. This CDR3 region has 17 residues. CDR3 nucleotide sequence: TGTGCCAGCAGTGACCCAGCGGGGCGGTACGGCACAGATACGCAGTATTTT. Protein sequence: CASSDPAGRYGTDTQYF.

This clone was picked up one time. The same CDR3 also results from other DNA sequences found in this sample. The CDR3 region is CASSPGLAGRYEQYF. CDR3 sequence (DNA): TGTGCCAGCAGTCCGGGACTAGCGGGACGTTACGAGCAGTACTTC. The V gene is TRBV28, the J gene TRBJ2-7; 13 nucleotides agree with TRBD2. V lost 5 bases to trimming and J lost 4 bases; unmatched junction nucleotides: 5. This CDR3 has 15 residues. In germline, CDR1 is MDHEN, CDR2 SYDVKM. Together with reference TRBV28 and TRBJ2-7, the CDR3 gives the full variable domain: DVKVTQSSRYLVKRTGEKVFLECVQDMDHENMFWYRQDPGLGLRLIYFSYDVKMKEKGDIPEGYSVSREKKERFSLILESASTNQTSMYLCASSPGLAGRYEQYFGPGTRLTVT.

In DNA form, the CDR3 reads TGTGCCAGCAGGGAGCGGGAGTCTGAGACCCAGTACTTC. This translates into CASRERESETQYF. The rearrangement uses TRBV27 and TRBJ2-5, with TRBD2 identical over 8 bases. This CDR3 region has 13 residues. CDR1 is MNHEY, CDR2 SMNVEV, per germline (reference sequence). With 6 bases clipped from V and 5 bases from J, the junction kept 5 bases outside the gene matches.

The CDR3 reads CAISEGGVGSPLHF. The CDR3 coding sequence is TGTGCCATCAGTGAAGGAGGGGTAGGGTCACCCCTCCACTTT. The chain uses TRBV10-3 and TRBJ1-6, with D perhaps matching TRBD1 (5 bases). The ends were cut back, 3 bases at V and 10 bases at J, with 13 bases in the middle. Germline CDR1 ENHRY, CDR2 SYGVKD. This CDR3 has 14 amino acids.

The V gene is TRBV2, the J gene TRBJ2-3, with 8 bases aligning to TRBD2. Germline CDR1 reads SNHLY; CDR2 reads FYNNEI. The ends lost 6 bases at V and 3 bases at J; junction bases unmatched: 11. The CDR3 spans 16 residues. For the CDR3, the DNA is TGTGCCAGCAGGGGGCCGGGACTAGTAGGAACAGATACGCAGTATTTT. Protein sequence: CASRGPGLVGTDTQYF.

V is TRBV4-2 and J is TRBJ1-2; unclear D gene. The CDR3 has 14 amino acids. Trimming shortened V by 0 bases and J by 6 bases, and 11 bases separated the two germline ends. CDR1 is LGHNA and CDR2 is YNFKEQ in the germline V gene. This CDR3 is CASSQEGGWDGYTF. The CDR3, as DNA: TGTGCCAGCAGCCAAGAAGGCGGGTGGGATGGCTACACCTTC.

V usage is TRBV10-3 and J usage is TRBJ2-3; 7 nucleotides agree with TRBD2. The CDR3 is 14 residues long. CDR1 and CDR2 (germline): ENHRY, SYGVKD. V trimming: 2 bases; J trimming: 1 base; junction bases outside the gene matches: 0. The CDR3 DNA reads as TGTGCCATCAGTGAGGCGGGGGGCACAGATACGCAGTATTTT. It codes for CAISEAGGTDTQYF.

This clone has a single count. This chain joins TRBV5-1 and TRBJ1-1, with a weak D call TRBD1 (5 bases). The CDR3 sequence is 14 residues long. The V and J ends lost 4 bases and 1 base respectively, with 11 bases between them. Germline V gene data show CDR1 as SGHRS and CDR2 as YFSETQ. This chain's CDR3 is CASSRTGGNTEAFF. The CDR3, as DNA: TGCGCCAGCAGCCGTACAGGCGGGAACACTGAAGCTTTCTTT.

This chain links TRBV2 with TRBJ2-7; 7 bases fit TRBD1. This CDR3 spans 11 amino acids. V was clipped by 8 bases and J by 7 bases; unmatched bases: 5. The V gene's germline CDR1 is SNHLY and CDR2 FYNNEI. The CDR3 nucleotides are TGTGCCAGCTTGGAGGACAGGGAGCAGTACTTC. Translating gives CASLEDREQYF. Full variable domain (outside the CDR3, taken from reference TRBV2 and TRBJ2-7): EPEVTQTPSHQVTQMGQEVILRCVPISNHLYFYWYRQILGQKVEFLVSFYNNEISEKSEIFDDQFSVERPDGSNFTLKIRSTKLEDSAMYFCASLEDREQYFGPGTRLTVT.

The chain carries TRBV25-1 and TRBJ2-2; 10 bases are a match to TRBD2. J was trimmed by 5 bases and V by 5 bases; bases with no gene match: 5. Germline CDR1 and CDR2: MGHDK and SYGVNS. The CDR3 extends over 15 amino acids. This CDR3 is CASSLPSGGTGELFF. The CDR3 DNA is TGTGCCAGCAGTCTCCCTAGCGGGGGTACCGGGGAGCTGTTTTTT.

The chain couples TRBV7-9 to TRBJ1-5; 7 bases are a match to TRBD1. Germline CDR1 is SEHNR and CDR2 is FQNEAQ (reference sequence). The CDR3 has 15 amino acids. Losses at the gene ends were 5 bases for V and 1 base for J; bases not matched to a gene: 5. The CDR3 is CASSELQGSNQPQHF. Written as DNA, the CDR3 is TGTGCCAGCAGCGAACTACAGGGGAGCAATCAGCCCCAGCATTTT.

This clone was picked up a small number of times. The genes are TRBV29-1 and TRBJ2-5; D uncertain. TRBJ2-7 matches the DNA end more closely, so the J call is doubtful. The CDR3 is made up of 13 amino acids. In germline, CDR1 is SQVTM, CDR2 ANQGSEA. CDR3 nucleotides: TGCAGCGTTGAAACAGATATTGCCTACGAGCAGTACTTC. Its protein product is CSVETDIAYEQYF.

The rearrangement uses TRBV11-2 and TRBJ1-5, with 7 bases that match TRBD1. Germline lookup yields CDR1 SGHAT and CDR2 FQNNGV. J was trimmed by 7 bases and V by 5 bases; bases with no gene match: 5. CDR3 length: 13 residues. In nucleotides, the CDR3 is TGTGCCAGCAGCCCAGGGGGTAGGCAGCCCCAGCATTTT. It is translated as CASSPGGRQPQHF.

The chain uses TRBV5-6 and TRBJ1-5; D is unclear. V was clipped by 1 base and J by 1 base, with 6 bases between them. This CDR3 is built from 14 residues. CDR1 and CDR2 from the germline V gene are SGHDT and YYEEEE. The CDR3 coding sequence is TGTGCCAGCAGCTTGCCGGGGAGCAATCAGCCCCAGCATTTT. This translates into CASSLPGSNQPQHF.

J is TRBJ2-7 and V is TRBV5-4; D is possibly TRBD2 (5 bases). This CDR3 contains 13 residues. The V gene lost 4 bases and the J gene lost 6 bases, with 14 bases spanning the gap. In germline, CDR1 is SGHNT, CDR2 YYREEE (reference sequence). The CDR3 DNA reads TGTGCCAGCAGCCCCTCAACTAGTCGCGAGCAGTACTTC. Protein: CASSPSTSREQYF.

The genes are TRBV2 and TRBJ1-5; possible D gene TRBD1, 6 bases. Germline V gene data show CDR1 as SNHLY and CDR2 as FYNNEI. Trimming cost V 6 bases and J 0 bases, with 12 bases left between them. The CDR3 covers 15 residues. CDR3: CASRAGDLSNQPQHF. CDR3 in DNA: TGTGCCAGCAGAGCAGGGGACCTTAGCAATCAGCCCCAGCATTTT. Based on the CDR3 plus reference TRBV2 and TRBJ1-5, the full variable domain is EPEVTQTPSHQVTQMGQEVILRCVPISNHLYFYWYRQILGQKVEFLVSFYNNEISEKSEIFDDQFSVERPDGSNFTLKIRSTKLEDSAMYFCASRAGDLSNQPQHFGDGTRLSIL.

CDR3 loop: CASSTGVTGGTQYF. CDR3 sequence (DNA): TGTGCCAGCAGTACTGGCGTCACAGGGGGGACCCAGTACTTC. The chain joins TRBV27 to TRBJ2-5, with 8 nucleotides matching TRBD1. J lost 7 bases, V lost 5 bases, and 9 bases had no gene match. Germline values: CDR1 MNHEY, CDR2 SMNVEV (reference sequence). The CDR3 consists of 14 residues.

The chain carries TRBV6-6 and TRBJ2-4; TRBD1 aligns across 7 bases. The V gene end was trimmed by 5 bases and the J gene end by 1 base; junction bases not matched to a gene: 2. CDR3 size: 14 residues. Germline CDR1 reads MNHNY; CDR2 reads SVGAGI (reference sequence). DNA for the CDR3: TGTGCCAGCAGTGAGACAGGGGCCAAAAACATTCAGTACTTC. Its protein is CASSETGAKNIQYF.

V usage is TRBV28 and J usage is TRBJ1-2; 8 bases map to TRBD1. The V segment lost 2 bases and the J segment 7 bases; nucleotides outside the gene matches: 9. Germline CDR1 MDHEN, CDR2 SYDVKM. The CDR3 loop spans 15 amino acids. Here the CDR3 DNA reads TGTGCCAGCAGTTTACCCGGGCAGGGGGCTCTTGGCTACACCTTC. This encodes CASSLPGQGALGYTF.

The chain couples TRBV19 to TRBJ2-3, with 9 bases fitting TRBD2. The V gene end was trimmed by 1 base and the J gene end by 4 bases; junction bases not matched to a gene: 6. The CDR3 extends over 16 amino acids. From germline, CDR1 is LNHDA and CDR2 SQIVND (reference sequence). The DNA for the CDR3 is TGTGCCAGTAGTATAGTTAGCGGGAGTAATGCAGATACGCAGTATTTT. It codes for CASSIVSGSNADTQYF.

The V gene is TRBV28, the J gene TRBJ1-1; D gene uncertain. The CDR3 runs 14 residues. V was pared by 4 bases and J by 7 bases, with 16 bases between. Germline V gene data show CDR1 as MDHEN and CDR2 as SYDVKM. In DNA, the CDR3 is TGTGCCAGCAGTTCACCCCCCGGGAAAGTTGAAGCTTTCTTT. This gives the protein CASSSPPGKVEAFF.